The 3 T cell receptor beta chains below come from one sample, sequenced in a study of Ad26.COV2.S vaccination and SARS-CoV-2 variants. The treatment here: approximately 18 received Ad26.COV2.S at low or high dose, single or two shots; several received placebo; per-sample allocation not given. The study sampled participants on day 63 after the first vaccine or placebo injection. Produced via immunoSEQ multiplex PCR; TCRdb's table is partial and in-frame only. The sample contains over 200,000 clones, roughly 90% of which appear only once. The input for sequencing was peripheral blood, taken in a trial of Ad26.COV2.S vaccine versus placebo. All receptors come from a person between 18 and 65 years old who received the Ad26.COV2.S COVID-19 vaccine or a placebo.

The chain links TRBV5-1 to TRBJ1-4; no reliable D call. Germline values: CDR1 SGHRS, CDR2 YFSETQ. Trimming left V 5 bases short and J 4 bases short, with 6 bases between. There are 12 residues in the CDR3. CDR3 sequence: CASRAGNEKLFF. In DNA, the CDR3 is TGCGCCAGCAGGGCGGGTAATGAAAAACTGTTTTTT.

The chain carries TRBV9 and TRBJ1-1; 9 nucleotides match TRBD1. The length of the CDR3 is 14 residues. J lost 12 bases, V lost 4 bases, and 13 bases had no gene match. Germline V gene data show CDR1 as SGDLS and CDR2 as YYNGEE. The CDR3 region has the DNA TGTGCCAGCAGCCCCCAGAGCCGGGACAGGGAGCCTTTCTTT. Its protein product is CASSPQSRDREPFF.

The gene calls are TRBV3-1 (or the pseudogene TRBV3-2) and TRBJ2-7, with D unresolved. V gave up 1 base and J gave up 4 bases, with 14 bases separating them. CDR3 size: 15 residues. From germline, CDR1 is LGHDT and CDR2 YNNKEL (reference sequence). DNA for the CDR3: TGTGCCAGCAGCCAAGTTAACTCGCGCCCGTACGAGCAGTACTTC. This translates into CASSQVNSRPYEQYF.